Below, 2 T cell receptor beta chains from the same sample are listed, as sequenced in a study of T-cell reconstitution after alpha-beta-depleted transplantation in children. Molecular barcoding with unique molecular identifiers was used for the TCRbeta library. Each CDR3 protein is one row after TCRdb ran MiXCR on the PCR reads. The sample lists roughly 500,000 distinct CDR3 sequences; roughly 33% were seen once. Source: PBMCs from the stem cell graft donor, taken from the stem cell graft. These receptors came from a human donor who donated a stem cell graft to a child with aplastic anemia.

In its sample, this clonotype was seen a few times. The chain is built from TRBV18 and TRBJ1-2; the match to TRBD1 covers 8 bases. The CDR3 totals 14 residues. Germline CDR1 reads KGHSH; CDR2 reads LQKENI. V gave up 6 bases and J gave up 2 bases; unmatched junction bases: 5. CDR3 nucleotide sequence: TGTGCCAGCTCCCTGGGACAGGAAAACTATGGCTACACCTTC. Protein product: CASSLGQENYGYTF.

The chain couples TRBV6-2 or TRBV6-3 to TRBJ2-1; 7 bases fit TRBD2. The CDR3 runs to 15 residues. V shed 3 bases and J 5 bases; nucleotides not matched to a gene: 7. Germline CDR1 is MNHEY and CDR2 is SVGEGT. CDR3 DNA: TGTGCCAGCAGTTATCTGCGGGGGACCGACAATGAGCAGTTCTTC. Its translation: CASSYLRGTDNEQFF.